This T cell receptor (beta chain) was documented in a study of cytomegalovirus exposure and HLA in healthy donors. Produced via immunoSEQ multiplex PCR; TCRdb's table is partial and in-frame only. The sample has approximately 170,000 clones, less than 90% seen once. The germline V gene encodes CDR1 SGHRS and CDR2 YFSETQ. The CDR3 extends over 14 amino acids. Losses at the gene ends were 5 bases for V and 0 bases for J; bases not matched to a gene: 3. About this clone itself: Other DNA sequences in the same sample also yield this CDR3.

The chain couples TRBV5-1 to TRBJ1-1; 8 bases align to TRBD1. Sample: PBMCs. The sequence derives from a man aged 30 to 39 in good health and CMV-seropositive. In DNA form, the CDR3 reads TGCGCCAGCAGTGGACAGGGCCTGAACACTGAAGCTTTCTTT. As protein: CASSGQGLNTEAFF.